These T cell receptor beta chains were read from a single sample in a study of CD8 T cells in Susac syndrome. Each CDR3 protein is one row after TCRdb ran MiXCR on the immunoSEQ multiplex PCR reads. Here the sample spans approximately 180,000 distinct CDR3 sequences, approximately 93% being singletons. The specimen sequenced was CD4+ T cells from PBMCs. The receptors stem from a human donor with multiple sclerosis. CDR3s include the opening cysteine and the closing phenylalanine or tryptophan. Fields, in order: D gene, clone size, J gene, V gene, CDR3 protein, CDR3 DNA. D genes are given only for firm matches. Clone size is not always given. Where it is, it says once, few, many or a class for expanded clones.

TRBD1,once,TRBJ1-1,TRBV3-1,CASSHPGQGARVAFF,TGTGCCAGCAGCCATCCGGGACAGGGAGCGAGAGTAGCTTTCTTT
-,-,TRBJ1-2,TRBV12-3/TRBV12-4,CASTRPGSYGYTF,TGTGCCAGCACCCGACCGGGCTCTTATGGCTACACCTTC
-,-,TRBJ1-3,TRBV11-1,CASSLEIRSGNTIYF,TGTGCCAGCAGCTTAGAAATTCGCTCTGGAAACACCATATATTTT
-,-,TRBJ2-5,TRBV29-1,CSAERQWQETQYF,TGCAGCGCCGAGCGACAGTGGCAAGAGACCCAGTACTTC
-,-,TRBJ1-1,TRBV18,CASSPGLLGTEAFF,TGTGCCAGCTCACCGGGGCTTCTCGGAACTGAAGCTTTCTTT
TRBD2,-,TRBJ2-7,TRBV19,CASSVLASYEQYF,TGTGCCAGTAGCGTACTAGCGTCCTACGAGCAGTACTTC
TRBD2,-,TRBJ2-7,TRBV11-1,CASSSPAGPYEQYF,TGTGCCAGCAGCTCACCAGCGGGGCCCTACGAGCAGTACTTC
-,-,TRBJ2-2,TRBV9,CASSNANTGELFF,TGTGCCAGCAGCAACGCGAACACCGGGGAGCTGTTTTTT
TRBD1,-,TRBJ1-3,TRBV12-3/TRBV12-4,CASSPRQGSLSGNTIYF,TGTGCCAGCAGTCCCCGACAGGGATCCCTCTCTGGAAACACCATATATTTT
-,-,TRBJ1-4,TRBV6-1,CASSPQGYLGEKLFF,TGTGCCAGCAGTCCCCAGGGGTACTTAGGGGAAAAACTGTTTTTT
TRBD1,-,TRBJ2-3,TRBV5-1,CASSFGTGAPDTQYF,TGCGCCAGCAGCTTCGGGACAGGGGCCCCAGATACGCAGTATTTT
TRBD1,-,TRBJ1-2,TRBV7-2,CASSHRTGQSGYTF,TGTGCCAGCAGCCACCGGACAGGGCAAAGTGGCTACACCTTC
TRBD1,-,TRBJ2-3,TRBV5-1,CASSSGQGVGDTQYF,TGCGCCAGCAGCTCAGGACAGGGGGTTGGTGATACGCAGTATTTT
-,-,TRBJ2-1,TRBV5-1,CASSLEANNNNEQFF,TGCGCCAGCAGCTTGGAGGCTAACAACAACAATGAGCAGTTCTTC
TRBD2,-,TRBJ2-2,TRBV19,CASTTTAGAGGYTGELFF,TGTGCCAGTACCACCACCGCGGGAGCGGGAGGGTACACCGGGGAGCTGTTTTTT
-,-,TRBJ1-2,TRBV7-9,CASSLESRPNYGYTF,TGTGCCAGCAGCTTAGAAAGTCGCCCTAACTATGGCTACACCTTC